These T cell receptor beta chains were read from a single sample in a study of blood T cell repertoires in COVID-19. TCRdb's table, derived via immunoSEQ multiplex PCR, lists solely in-frame clones and lacks some. In the table there are about 270,000 clones, over 80% of which are singletons. Sequencing was performed on peripheral blood. The receptors derive from a woman between 50 and 59 years old with active or convalescent COVID-19. Both conserved end residues are part of each CDR3. The order of the fields is D gene, clone size, J gene, V gene, CDR3 DNA, CDR3 protein. The D gene is left open where the match is weak. Only part of the rows carry a size: once, few, many, or a class if the clone is expanded.

d_call: TRBD2; clone_size: NA; j_call: TRBJ2-1; v_call: TRBV12-5; cdr3_nt: TGTGCTAGTGGTTTGGGACTAGCGGGAGGGGGTGAGCAGTTCTTC; cdr3_aa: CASGLGLAGGGEQFF
d_call: TRBD1; clone_size: NA; j_call: TRBJ1-1; v_call: TRBV5-6; cdr3_nt: TGTGCCAGCAGCCTACCGGACAGGGGGAACACTGAAGCTTTCTTT; cdr3_aa: CASSLPDRGNTEAFF
d_call: TRBD1; clone_size: few; j_call: TRBJ2-1; v_call: TRBV6-2/TRBV6-3; cdr3_nt: TGTGCCAGCAGCTCCGGGACAGGGAGGGGATACAATGAGCAGTTCTTC; cdr3_aa: CASSSGTGRGYNEQFF
d_call: NA; clone_size: NA; j_call: TRBJ2-1; v_call: TRBV5-1; cdr3_nt: TGCGCCAGCAGCTTGGCAGATCGCTCCTACAATGAGCAGTTCTTC; cdr3_aa: CASSLADRSYNEQFF
d_call: TRBD2; clone_size: NA; j_call: TRBJ2-1; v_call: TRBV27; cdr3_nt: TGTGCCAGCAGTGCAGCCCGGGGCCCTAGCGGGCGGACAGCGGGGCAGTTCTTC; cdr3_aa: CASSAARGPSGRTAGQFF
d_call: NA; clone_size: NA; j_call: TRBJ2-2; v_call: TRBV5-1; cdr3_nt: TGCGCCAGCAGCCGGACGGGGAAAGACACCGGGGAGCTGTTTTTT; cdr3_aa: CASSRTGKDTGELFF
d_call: TRBD1; clone_size: NA; j_call: TRBJ1-6; v_call: TRBV3-1/TRBV3-2; cdr3_nt: TGTGCCAGCAGCCAAGTGTCAGGGGGCGCCTATAATTCACCCCTCCACTTT; cdr3_aa: CASSQVSGGAYNSPLHF
d_call: TRBD1; clone_size: NA; j_call: TRBJ1-6; v_call: TRBV6-5; cdr3_nt: TGTGCCAGCAGTCCTGGACAGGGGGTACCCCTCCACTTT; cdr3_aa: CASSPGQGVPLHF
d_call: TRBD2; clone_size: NA; j_call: TRBJ2-1; v_call: TRBV3-1/TRBV3-2; cdr3_nt: TGTGCCAGCAGCCAAGATCCTAGCGGGAGGTTCTCGCCCTACAATGAGCAGTTCTTC; cdr3_aa: CASSQDPSGRFSPYNEQFF
d_call: TRBD2; clone_size: NA; j_call: TRBJ2-1; v_call: TRBV2; cdr3_nt: TGTGCCAGCAGCGAGGGCGGGGGATTAGTCTTGCATGAGCAGTTCTTC; cdr3_aa: CASSEGGGLVLHEQFF
d_call: NA; clone_size: NA; j_call: TRBJ2-2; v_call: TRBV18; cdr3_nt: TGTGCCAGCTCACTGGACTACCAGAACACCGGGGAGCTGTTTTTT; cdr3_aa: CASSLDYQNTGELFF
d_call: TRBD1; clone_size: NA; j_call: TRBJ1-1; v_call: TRBV19; cdr3_nt: TGTGCCAGTAGTCACAGGGGAATGAACACTGAAGCTTTCTTT; cdr3_aa: CASSHRGMNTEAFF
d_call: NA; clone_size: NA; j_call: TRBJ2-3; v_call: TRBV9; cdr3_nt: TGTGCCAGCAGCGTACGGACTAGCACAGATACGCAGTATTTT; cdr3_aa: CASSVRTSTDTQYF
d_call: NA; clone_size: NA; j_call: TRBJ1-5; v_call: TRBV6-1; cdr3_nt: TGTGCCAGCAGTGACGGGTATAGCAATCAGCCCCAGCATTTT; cdr3_aa: CASSDGYSNQPQHF
d_call: TRBD2; clone_size: many; j_call: TRBJ2-1; v_call: TRBV2; cdr3_nt: TGTGCCAGCTCGGGCGGGAGGGAGAGCTCCTACAATGAGCAGTTCTTC; cdr3_aa: CASSGGRESSYNEQFF
d_call: NA; clone_size: NA; j_call: TRBJ1-3; v_call: TRBV5-1; cdr3_nt: TGCGCCAGCAGCTTCCTTCCTTCAGGGGACCAACTTTTAGGATCTGGAAACACCATATATTTT; cdr3_aa: CASSFLPSGDQLLGSGNTIYF
d_call: TRBD1; clone_size: once; j_call: TRBJ1-4; v_call: TRBV18; cdr3_nt: TGTGCCAGCTCACCATCCCCGCAGGGGGACGGGGGTAATGAAAAACTGTTTTTT; cdr3_aa: CASSPSPQGDGGNEKLFF
d_call: NA; clone_size: NA; j_call: TRBJ2-2; v_call: TRBV9; cdr3_nt: TGTGCCAGCAGCGTAGGGGGGCCACGCACCGGGGAGCTGTTTTTT; cdr3_aa: CASSVGGPRTGELFF
d_call: TRBD2; clone_size: NA; j_call: TRBJ2-7; v_call: TRBV7-9; cdr3_nt: TGTGCCAGCAGCCCGGGACTAGCGAGAATCTACGAGCAGTACTTC; cdr3_aa: CASSPGLARIYEQYF
d_call: NA; clone_size: NA; j_call: TRBJ1-4; v_call: TRBV27; cdr3_nt: TGTGCCAGCAGCCGGACAGTGATTAATGAAAAACTGTTTTTT; cdr3_aa: CASSRTVINEKLFF
d_call: NA; clone_size: NA; j_call: TRBJ2-1; v_call: TRBV29-1; cdr3_nt: TGCAGCGTTGAAGATTTAGCTAGCCTGAGAGAAGGGTGTCGGCACAATGAGCAGTTCTTC; cdr3_aa: CSVEDLASLREGCRHNEQFF
d_call: NA; clone_size: NA; j_call: TRBJ1-4; v_call: TRBV5-6; cdr3_nt: TGTGCCAGCAGCTTGGGTGCAGGGTTGGCTGCGTATGAAAAACTGTTTTTT; cdr3_aa: CASSLGAGLAAYEKLFF
d_call: NA; clone_size: NA; j_call: TRBJ1-1; v_call: TRBV24-1; cdr3_nt: TGTGCCACCAGTGACCCTACCCCCGGGGGTGAAGCTTTCTTT; cdr3_aa: CATSDPTPGGEAFF
d_call: TRBD1; clone_size: few; j_call: TRBJ2-3; v_call: TRBV7-3; cdr3_nt: TGTGCCAGCAGCTTAAAGACAGGGGGCTTGACAGATACGCAGTATTTT; cdr3_aa: CASSLKTGGLTDTQYF
d_call: TRBD1; clone_size: NA; j_call: TRBJ1-1; v_call: TRBV28; cdr3_nt: TGTGCCAGCAGTTTACTATCCTTCGACAGGGCGGCCATGAACACTGAAGCTTTCTTT; cdr3_aa: CASSLLSFDRAAMNTEAFF
d_call: TRBD1; clone_size: NA; j_call: TRBJ1-1; v_call: TRBV28; cdr3_nt: TGTGCCAGCAGTCTACTGGACAGGGGAAGGAACACTGAAGCTTTCTTT; cdr3_aa: CASSLLDRGRNTEAFF
d_call: NA; clone_size: NA; j_call: TRBJ2-2; v_call: TRBV3-1/TRBV3-2; cdr3_nt: TGTGCCAGCAGCCACCATAGAGCCCCGAACACCGGGGAGCTGTTTTTT; cdr3_aa: CASSHHRAPNTGELFF
d_call: NA; clone_size: once; j_call: TRBJ1-4; v_call: TRBV3-1/TRBV3-2; cdr3_nt: TGTGCCAGCAGCCCCCTCGGGGGAACAAATGAAAAACTGTTTTTT; cdr3_aa: CASSPLGGTNEKLFF
d_call: TRBD1; clone_size: NA; j_call: TRBJ2-7; v_call: TRBV6-5; cdr3_nt: TGTGCCAGCAGTTCCCTCCCGACAGGGAATAGCTACGAGCAGTACTTC; cdr3_aa: CASSSLPTGNSYEQYF
d_call: NA; clone_size: NA; j_call: TRBJ2-3; v_call: TRBV9; cdr3_nt: TGTGCCAGCACCGCCCGGGGTAGTACAGATACGCAGTATTTT; cdr3_aa: CASTARGSTDTQYF
d_call: NA; clone_size: once; j_call: TRBJ2-2; v_call: TRBV5-1; cdr3_nt: TGCGCCAGCAGCTTTTACGGGAGTGGCACCGGGGAGCTGTTTTTT; cdr3_aa: CASSFYGSGTGELFF
d_call: NA; clone_size: NA; j_call: TRBJ2-1; v_call: TRBV7-6; cdr3_nt: TGTGCCAGCAGCTTAGAGGGGGGAGGGATCACTGAGCAGTTCTTC; cdr3_aa: CASSLEGGGITEQFF
d_call: NA; clone_size: NA; j_call: TRBJ2-6; v_call: TRBV18; cdr3_nt: TGTGCCAGCTCACCGACCGGGAGTTGGATGCTTCGCGCCTCTGGGGCCAACGTCCTGACTTTC; cdr3_aa: CASSPTGSWMLRASGANVLTF
d_call: NA; clone_size: NA; j_call: TRBJ2-7; v_call: TRBV30; cdr3_nt: TGTGCCTGGAGTGAACAGAGCTCCTACGAGCAGTACTTC; cdr3_aa: CAWSEQSSYEQYF
d_call: NA; clone_size: NA; j_call: TRBJ1-2; v_call: TRBV7-8; cdr3_nt: TGTGCCAGCAGCTTAGACGGGACAAGCTATGGCTACACCTTC; cdr3_aa: CASSLDGTSYGYTF
d_call: TRBD1; clone_size: NA; j_call: TRBJ1-4; v_call: TRBV6-1; cdr3_nt: TGTGCCAGCAGTGAAGCGCCGGGACAGGGTAATGAAAAACTGTTTTTT; cdr3_aa: CASSEAPGQGNEKLFF
d_call: NA; clone_size: few; j_call: TRBJ2-5; v_call: TRBV2; cdr3_nt: TGTGCCAGCAGTGCTCCAGAGACCCAGTACTTC; cdr3_aa: CASSAPETQYF
d_call: NA; clone_size: NA; j_call: TRBJ1-2; v_call: TRBV30; cdr3_nt: TGTGCCTGGAGTGTGTGGGGCAACTATGGCTACACCTTC; cdr3_aa: CAWSVWGNYGYTF
d_call: NA; clone_size: NA; j_call: TRBJ1-5; v_call: TRBV10-3; cdr3_nt: TGTGCCATCAGTTCGGAGGGGGGGAGCAATCAGCCCCAGCATTTT; cdr3_aa: CAISSEGGSNQPQHF
d_call: TRBD1; clone_size: NA; j_call: TRBJ1-4; v_call: TRBV7-9; cdr3_nt: TGTGCCAGCAGCTCGACAGGGGCAACTAATGAAAAACTGTTTTTT; cdr3_aa: CASSSTGATNEKLFF
d_call: TRBD1; clone_size: NA; j_call: TRBJ1-2; v_call: TRBV12-3/TRBV12-4; cdr3_nt: TGTGCCAGCAGCTGGGGGGACAGCTATGGCTACACCTTC; cdr3_aa: CASSWGDSYGYTF
d_call: TRBD2; clone_size: NA; j_call: TRBJ2-3; v_call: TRBV3-1/TRBV3-2; cdr3_nt: TGTGCCAGCAGCCAAAGACGGACTAGCGGGAGAGCAGATACGCAGTATTTT; cdr3_aa: CASSQRRTSGRADTQYF
d_call: NA; clone_size: NA; j_call: TRBJ1-4; v_call: TRBV2; cdr3_nt: TGTGCCAGCAGTGTGGGAGGTTTAAATGAAAAACTGTTTTTT; cdr3_aa: CASSVGGLNEKLFF
d_call: NA; clone_size: NA; j_call: TRBJ2-2; v_call: TRBV18; cdr3_nt: TGTGCCAGCTCCCTGCAAACGACAGCGAACACCGGGGAGCTGTTTTTT; cdr3_aa: CASSLQTTANTGELFF
d_call: TRBD1; clone_size: NA; j_call: TRBJ1-4; v_call: TRBV28; cdr3_nt: TGTGCCACCTCCCCGACAGGGGGCCTTAATGAAAAACTGTTTTTT; cdr3_aa: CATSPTGGLNEKLFF
d_call: TRBD2; clone_size: once; j_call: TRBJ2-1; v_call: TRBV2; cdr3_nt: TGTGCCAGCAGTGTTACTAGCGGCAACTCCTACAATGAGCAGTTCTTC; cdr3_aa: CASSVTSGNSYNEQFF
d_call: NA; clone_size: NA; j_call: TRBJ2-7; v_call: TRBV19; cdr3_nt: TGTGCCAGTAGTATGGATGCGGCGGCGATTTACGAGCAGTACTTC; cdr3_aa: CASSMDAAAIYEQYF
d_call: TRBD2; clone_size: NA; j_call: TRBJ2-3; v_call: TRBV5-1; cdr3_nt: TGCGCCAGCAGCTTAACTAGCGGAATCACAGATACGCAGTATTTT; cdr3_aa: CASSLTSGITDTQYF
d_call: NA; clone_size: NA; j_call: TRBJ1-2; v_call: TRBV20-1; cdr3_nt: TGCAGTGCTCCCCAGACAATCTACACCTTC; cdr3_aa: CSAPQTIYTF
d_call: TRBD2; clone_size: many; j_call: TRBJ2-3; v_call: TRBV18; cdr3_nt: TGTGCCAGCTCACCCAGCGGGAAGAGCACAGATACGCAGTATTTT; cdr3_aa: CASSPSGKSTDTQYF
d_call: TRBD1; clone_size: NA; j_call: TRBJ2-7; v_call: TRBV2; cdr3_nt: TGTGCCAGCAGTCGGGACAGGGGGAAAATAGAGCAGTACTTC; cdr3_aa: CASSRDRGKIEQYF
d_call: NA; clone_size: NA; j_call: TRBJ1-1; v_call: TRBV9; cdr3_nt: TGTGCCAGCAGCCCGACAGCCCAGAACACTGAAGCTTTCTTT; cdr3_aa: CASSPTAQNTEAFF
d_call: TRBD2; clone_size: NA; j_call: TRBJ2-1; v_call: TRBV7-9; cdr3_nt: TGTGCCAGCAGCCCGCGACTAGCGGGAGCTCCTTATCGGCAGTTCTTC; cdr3_aa: CASSPRLAGAPYRQFF